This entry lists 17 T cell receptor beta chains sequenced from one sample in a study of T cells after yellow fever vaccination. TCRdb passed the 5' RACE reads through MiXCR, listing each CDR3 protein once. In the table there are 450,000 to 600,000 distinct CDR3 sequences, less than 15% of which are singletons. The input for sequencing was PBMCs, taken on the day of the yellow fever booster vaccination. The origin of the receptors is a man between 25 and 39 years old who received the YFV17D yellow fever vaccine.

The CDR3 nucleotides read TGTGCCAGCAGCTTACTAGCGGGAGGGATATCCTACAATGAGCAGTTCTTC. Protein product: CASSLLAGGISYNEQFF. The rearrangement links TRBV7-2 to TRBJ2-1, with 12 nucleotides matching TRBD2. The V gene end was trimmed by 2 bases and the J gene end by 1 base; junction bases not matched to a gene: 3. Germline V lookup: CDR1 SGHTA, CDR2 FQGNSA. CDR3 length equals 17 residues. The whole variable domain, filled in from reference TRBV7-2 and TRBJ2-1, reads GAGVSQSPSNKVTEKGKDVELRCDPISGHTALYWYRQSLGQGLEFLIYFQGNSAPDKSGLPSDRFSAERTGGSVSTLTIQRTQQEDSAVYLCASSLLAGGISYNEQFFGPGTRLTVL.

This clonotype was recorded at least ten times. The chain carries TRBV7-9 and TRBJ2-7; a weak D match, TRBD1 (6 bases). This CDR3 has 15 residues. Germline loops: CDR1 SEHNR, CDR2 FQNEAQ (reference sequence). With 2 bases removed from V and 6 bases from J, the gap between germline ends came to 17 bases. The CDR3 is CASSLKDDRRSEQYF. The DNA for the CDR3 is TGTGCCAGCAGCTTAAAGGACGACAGGAGGAGCGAGCAGTACTTC.

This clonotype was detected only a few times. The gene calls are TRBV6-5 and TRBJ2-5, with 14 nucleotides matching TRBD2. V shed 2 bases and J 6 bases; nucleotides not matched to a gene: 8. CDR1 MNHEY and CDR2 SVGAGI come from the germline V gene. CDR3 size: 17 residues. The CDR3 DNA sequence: TGTGCCAGCAGTTACGACGGGACTAGCGGGAGTTGGAAGACCCAGTACTTC. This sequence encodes CASSYDGTSGSWKTQYF.

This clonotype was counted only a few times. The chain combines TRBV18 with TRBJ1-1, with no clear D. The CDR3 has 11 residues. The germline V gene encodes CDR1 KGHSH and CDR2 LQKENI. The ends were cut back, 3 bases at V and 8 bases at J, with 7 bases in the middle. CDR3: CASSPDREAFF. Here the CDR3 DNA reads TGTGCCAGCTCACCCGATAGAGAAGCTTTCTTT.

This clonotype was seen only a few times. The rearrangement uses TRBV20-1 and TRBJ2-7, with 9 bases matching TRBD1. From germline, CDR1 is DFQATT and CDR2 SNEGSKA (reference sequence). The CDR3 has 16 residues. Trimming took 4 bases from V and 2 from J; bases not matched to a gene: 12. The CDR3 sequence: CSAKDRGRGFTYEQYF. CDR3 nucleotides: TGCAGTGCTAAGGACAGGGGACGCGGTTTCACCTACGAGCAGTACTTC.

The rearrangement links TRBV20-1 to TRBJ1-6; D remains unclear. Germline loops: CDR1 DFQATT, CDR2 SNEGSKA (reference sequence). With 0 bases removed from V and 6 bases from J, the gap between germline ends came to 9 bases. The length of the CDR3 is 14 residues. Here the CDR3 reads CSARDIRLNSPLHF. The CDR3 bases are TGCAGTGCTAGAGATATAAGGCTTAATTCACCCCTCCACTTT.

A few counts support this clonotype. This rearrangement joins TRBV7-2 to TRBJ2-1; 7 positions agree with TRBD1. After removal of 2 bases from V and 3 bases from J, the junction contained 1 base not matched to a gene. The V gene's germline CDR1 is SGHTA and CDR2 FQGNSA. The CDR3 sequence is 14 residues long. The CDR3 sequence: CASSLTGDYNEQFF. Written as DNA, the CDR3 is TGTGCCAGCAGCTTAACAGGGGACTACAATGAGCAGTTCTTC.

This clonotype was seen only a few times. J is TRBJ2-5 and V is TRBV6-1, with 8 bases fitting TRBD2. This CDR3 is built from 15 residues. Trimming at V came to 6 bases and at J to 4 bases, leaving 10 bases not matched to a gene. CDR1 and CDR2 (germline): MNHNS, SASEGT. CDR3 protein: CASRPSGLVRETQYF. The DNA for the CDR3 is TGTGCCAGCAGACCCTCGGGACTAGTCCGAGAGACCCAGTACTTC.

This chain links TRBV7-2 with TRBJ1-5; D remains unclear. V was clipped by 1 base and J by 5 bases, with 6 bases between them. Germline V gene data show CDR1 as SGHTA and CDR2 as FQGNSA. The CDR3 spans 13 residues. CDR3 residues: CASSLEADQPQHF. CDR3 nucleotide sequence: TGTGCCAGCAGCTTAGAGGCAGATCAGCCCCAGCATTTT.

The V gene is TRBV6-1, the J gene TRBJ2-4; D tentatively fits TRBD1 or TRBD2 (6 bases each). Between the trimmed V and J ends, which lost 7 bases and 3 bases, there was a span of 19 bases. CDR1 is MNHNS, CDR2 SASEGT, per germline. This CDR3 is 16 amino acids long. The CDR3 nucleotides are TGTGCCAGCACTCTGGACGAGGGGGGTGGCAAAAACATTCAGTACTTC. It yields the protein CASTLDEGGGKNIQYF.

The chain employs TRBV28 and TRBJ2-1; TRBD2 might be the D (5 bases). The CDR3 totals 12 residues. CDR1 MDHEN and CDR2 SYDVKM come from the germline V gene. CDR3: CAGAAVRNEQFF. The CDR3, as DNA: TGTGCTGGAGCAGCGGTCCGCAATGAGCAGTTCTTC.

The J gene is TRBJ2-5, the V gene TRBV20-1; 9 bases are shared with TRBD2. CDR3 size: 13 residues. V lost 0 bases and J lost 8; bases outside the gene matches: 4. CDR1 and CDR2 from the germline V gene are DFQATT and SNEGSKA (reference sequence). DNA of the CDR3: TGCAGTGCTAGAGATCTGGGACTAGCAACCCAGTACTTC. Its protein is CSARDLGLATQYF.

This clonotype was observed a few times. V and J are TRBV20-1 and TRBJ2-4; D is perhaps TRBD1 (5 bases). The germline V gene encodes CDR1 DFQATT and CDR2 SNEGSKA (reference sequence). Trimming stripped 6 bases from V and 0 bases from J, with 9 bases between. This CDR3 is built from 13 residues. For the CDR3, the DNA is TGCAGTGCCCCGCAGGGAGCCAAAAACATTCAGTACTTC. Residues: CSAPQGAKNIQYF.

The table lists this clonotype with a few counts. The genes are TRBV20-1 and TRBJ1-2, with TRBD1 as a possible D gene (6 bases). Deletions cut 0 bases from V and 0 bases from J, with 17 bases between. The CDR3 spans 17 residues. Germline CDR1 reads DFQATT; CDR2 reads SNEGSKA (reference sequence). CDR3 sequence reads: CSARDLGASMTNYGYTF. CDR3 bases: TGCAGTGCTAGAGACCTGGGGGCCTCCATGACTAACTATGGCTACACCTTC.

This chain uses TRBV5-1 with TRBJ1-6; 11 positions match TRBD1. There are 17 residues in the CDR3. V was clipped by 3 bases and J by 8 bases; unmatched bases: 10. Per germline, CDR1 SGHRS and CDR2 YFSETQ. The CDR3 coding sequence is TGCGCCAGCAGCTCGACGGACAGGGGGCGCGATGATTCACCCCTCCACTTT. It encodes CASSSTDRGRDDSPLHF.

The CDR3 nucleotides read TGCGCCAGCAGAAACCGGGAGGACGGGGAGCTGTTTTTT. Amino acid sequence: CASRNREDGELFF. This chain links TRBV5-1 with TRBJ2-2; 7 nucleotides match TRBD2. Losses at the gene ends were 5 bases for V and 7 bases for J; bases not matched to a gene: 5. Germline assignment: CDR1 SGHRS and CDR2 YFSETQ. The CDR3 has 13 amino acids.

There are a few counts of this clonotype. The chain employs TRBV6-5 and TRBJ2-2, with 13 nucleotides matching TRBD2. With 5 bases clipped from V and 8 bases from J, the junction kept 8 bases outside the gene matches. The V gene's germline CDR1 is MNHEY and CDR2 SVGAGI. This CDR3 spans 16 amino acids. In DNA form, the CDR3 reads TGTGCCAGCAGTCTCGGACTAGCGGGAGTTCGGGGGGAGCTGTTTTTT. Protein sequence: CASSLGLAGVRGELFF.